This TCR beta chain originates from a study of cytomegalovirus exposure and HLA in healthy donors. The CDR3 has 16 residues. Germline V gene sequence: CDR1 SEHNR, CDR2 FQNEAQ (reference sequence). The V gene end was trimmed by 5 bases and the J gene end by 1 base; junction bases not matched to a gene: 10. The PCR made use of 60 Vbeta and 13 Jbeta primers. Produced via immunoSEQ multiplex PCR; TCRdb's table is partial and in-frame only. The data show 90,000 to 150,000 clones, with around 81% seen just once and less than 2.5% held by the top ten. This clone was seen only a few times. The clonotype comes from a woman aged 40 to 55 in good health and CMV-seronegative. The sample comprised PBMCs. The rearrangement joins TRBV7-9 to TRBJ1-2; 7 nucleotides agree with TRBD1. Here the CDR3 reads CASSQEPRGLNYGYTF. The CDR3 DNA reads as TGTGCCAGCAGCCAAGAACCAAGGGGGCTTAACTATGGCTACACCTTC.